These 17 T cell receptor beta chains share one sample of origin, sequenced in a study of blood T cells in healthy people across ages. Together with a sample-barcoded 5' primer, a J-beta primer mix was included in a second PCR lasting about 6 to 11 cycles. TCRdb analysed the 5' RACE reads with MiXCR anew, one entry per CDR3 protein. The table lists more than 650,000 distinct CDR3 sequences, around a fifth of them singletons. What was sequenced was blood. These receptor sequences come from a man between 65 and 85 years old in good health.

This clonotype appeared a few times. The chain couples TRBV6-1 to TRBJ2-7, with TRBD1 identical over 11 bases. The end of the DNA aligns better with TRBJ2-1, so the J call may be wrong. CDR1 is MNHNS, CDR2 SASEGT, per germline. The CDR3 is made up of 14 amino acids. CDR3 amino acids: CASTSGQGVDEQFF. The CDR3, as DNA: TGTGCCAGCACCTCGGGACAGGGGGTCGATGAGCAGTTCTTC.

The chain couples TRBV7-2 to TRBJ2-7; 9 bases agree with TRBD2. The CDR3 is 15 amino acids. Germline loops: CDR1 SGHTA, CDR2 FQGNSA. J lost 5 bases, V lost 5 bases, and 10 bases had no gene match. The CDR3 coding sequence is TGTGCCAGCAGCGTTACTAGCGGGCCCTTCAACGAGCAGTACTTC. This translates into CASSVTSGPFNEQYF.

This clonotype was counted at least ten times. V and J are TRBV27 and TRBJ1-2; a weak D match, TRBD1 (6 bases). V lost 3 bases to trimming and J lost 4 bases, with 15 bases between them. Looked up from germline, CDR1 is MNHEY and CDR2 is SMNVEV (reference sequence). The CDR3 contains 15 residues. CDR3 residues: CASSFGGRVGYGYTF. In nucleotides, the CDR3 is TGTGCCAGCAGTTTCGGGGGGCGCGTCGGCTATGGCTACACCTTC.

This clonotype was found a few times. The J gene is TRBJ1-3, the V gene TRBV7-6; 11 bases match TRBD1. Unmatched junction bases numbered 4, after V lost 0 bases and J lost 3 bases. This CDR3 region has 17 residues. CDR1 is SGHVS, CDR2 FNYEAQ, per germline. The CDR3 nucleotides read TGTGCCAGCAGCTTAGCCGGGACAGGGGGATTTGGAAACACCATATATTTT. This gives the protein CASSLAGTGGFGNTIYF.

The chain recombines TRBV20-1 with TRBJ2-7; 8 bases fit TRBD1. The J call is doubtful: the DNA matches TRBJ2-5 better. The CDR3 has 14 amino acids. Germline loops: CDR1 DFQATT, CDR2 SNEGSKA (reference sequence). The CDR3 region is CSARGTGNQETQYF. CDR3 in DNA: TGCAGTGCTAGAGGGACAGGGAACCAAGAGACCCAGTACTTC.

There are a few counts of this clonotype. The chain employs TRBV12-3 or TRBV12-4 and TRBJ2-1, with D maybe TRBD1 (6 bases). The germline V and J ends were trimmed by 6 bases and 0 bases, with 18 bases remaining between them. CDR3 length: 17 amino acids. CDR3 region: CASSRLGALPSYNEQFF. The CDR3, as DNA: TGTGCCAGCAGCCGCCTGGGGGCGCTACCCTCCTACAATGAGCAGTTCTTC.

The sample holds many counts of this clonotype. The CDR3 spells CASSLEGNEKLFF. The CDR3 DNA reads as TGCGCCAGCAGCTTGGAAGGGAATGAAAAACTGTTTTTT. This sequence joins TRBV5-1 and TRBJ1-4; D unclear. Germline V gives CDR1 SGHRS, CDR2 YFSETQ. Deletions cut 0 bases from V and 5 bases from J, with 5 bases between. This CDR3 spans 13 amino acids.

The chain is built from TRBV2 and TRBJ2-2; 9 bases line up with TRBD1. Trimming cost V 5 bases and J 3 bases; bases outside gene matches: 4. Germline CDR1 is SNHLY and CDR2 is FYNNEI. CDR3 length: 15 amino acids. DNA of the CDR3: TGTGCCAGCAGTATACAGGGGGCAGACACCGGGGAGCTGTTTTTT. This codes for CASSIQGADTGELFF.

This clonotype was observed a few times. The rearrangement joins TRBV12-3 or TRBV12-4 to TRBJ1-1, with a tentative D call TRBD1 (5 bases). The CDR3 extends over 13 amino acids. Between the trimmed V and J ends, which lost 8 bases and 4 bases, there was a span of 14 bases. The CDR3 reads CASRGGYVTEAFF. The CDR3 DNA follows: TGTGCCAGCCGGGGGGGATATGTCACTGAAGCTTTCTTT.

This clonotype turned up a few times. The chain links TRBV27 to TRBJ2-7; 7 nucleotides match TRBD1. The assigned J gene may be wrong: the sequence end matches TRBJ2-1 better. CDR3 length equals 15 residues. Germline CDR1 and CDR2: MNHEY and SMNVEV (reference sequence). In DNA, the CDR3 is TGTGCCAGCAGAAAAGACAGGGTCATATACAATGAGCAGTTCTTC. Its protein is CASRKDRVIYNEQFF.

The rearrangement links TRBV28 to TRBJ2-7, with D possibly being TRBD1 or TRBD2 (5 bases each). In germline, CDR1 is MDHEN, CDR2 SYDVKM. V lost 5 bases and J 6 bases, leaving 17 bases between the germline ends. CDR3 size: 14 residues. The CDR3 reads CASSLGTIGSEQYF. The CDR3 DNA reads as TGTGCCAGCAGTCTTGGGACGATTGGGTCCGAGCAGTACTTC.

The rearrangement links TRBV29-1 to TRBJ2-1, with D uncertain. The CDR3 consists of 12 residues. Deletions cut 1 base from V and 8 bases from J, with 9 bases between. The germline CDR1 and CDR2 sequences are SQVTM and ANQGSEA. In DNA form, the CDR3 reads TGCAGCGTTGAAGTCGGCGGCGATGAGCAGTTCTTC. Amino acids: CSVEVGGDEQFF.

Ten or more counts support this clonotype. CDR3 protein: CSASPGQGLNTEAFF. CDR3 nucleotides: TGCAGTGCTAGCCCGGGGCAGGGATTGAACACTGAAGCTTTCTTT. The chain links TRBV20-1 to TRBJ1-1, with a weak D call TRBD1 (5 bases). This CDR3 has 15 amino acids. Trimming took off 3 bases at V and 0 bases at J, with 14 bases between the two ends. In germline, CDR1 is DFQATT, CDR2 SNEGSKA (reference sequence).

The chain employs TRBV5-1 and TRBJ1-4; weak D call: TRBD1 (6 bases). The germline V gene encodes CDR1 SGHRS and CDR2 YFSETQ. The CDR3 covers 15 residues. Trimming pared 4 bases from V and 7 bases from J, leaving 17 bases between. The CDR3 region is CASSQSRTASEKLFF. The CDR3 region has the DNA TGCGCCAGCAGCCAGTCCCGGACAGCTAGTGAAAAACTGTTTTTT.

There are many counts of this clonotype. The chain joins TRBV5-5 to TRBJ2-5, with D perhaps matching TRBD2 (6 bases). With 3 bases removed from V and 3 bases from J, the gap between germline ends came to 9 bases. Per germline, CDR1 SGHKS and CDR2 YYEKEE (reference sequence). CDR3 length equals 13 residues. CDR3: CASSSGVEETQYF. CDR3 DNA sequence: TGTGCCAGCAGCTCGGGGGTGGAAGAGACCCAGTACTTC.

This clonotype appeared a few times. One end of the junction is discordant with germline, which a read error may explain. This rearrangement joins TRBV20-1 to TRBJ1-2; tentative D call: TRBD1 (5 bases). The CDR3 is 11 amino acids. Germline V gives CDR1 DFQATT, CDR2 SNEGSKA (reference sequence). CDR3 sequence: CSASERQSIYF. CDR3 sequence (DNA): TGCAGTGCTAGCGAAAGACAGAGCATCTACTTC.

In this sample, this clonotype turned up a few times. The chain combines TRBV6-6 with TRBJ2-6; no definite D call. Trimming pared 6 bases from V and 0 bases from J, leaving 9 bases between. This CDR3 comprises 15 residues. Germline V lookup: CDR1 MNHNY, CDR2 SVGAGI (reference sequence). CDR3 sequence: CASRQTASGANVLTF. CDR3 DNA sequence: TGTGCCAGCAGACAAACAGCCTCTGGGGCCAACGTCCTGACTTTC.